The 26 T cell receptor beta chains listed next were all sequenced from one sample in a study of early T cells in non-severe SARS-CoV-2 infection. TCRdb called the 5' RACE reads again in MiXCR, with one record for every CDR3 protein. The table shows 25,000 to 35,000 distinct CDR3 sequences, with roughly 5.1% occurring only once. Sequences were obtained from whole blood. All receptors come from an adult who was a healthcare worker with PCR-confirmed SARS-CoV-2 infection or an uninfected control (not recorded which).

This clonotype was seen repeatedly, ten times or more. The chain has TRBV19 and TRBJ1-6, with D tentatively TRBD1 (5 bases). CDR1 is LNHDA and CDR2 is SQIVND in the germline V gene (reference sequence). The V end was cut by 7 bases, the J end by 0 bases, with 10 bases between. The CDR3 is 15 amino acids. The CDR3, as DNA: TGTGCCAGTAACGACAGAAGCTCCTATAATTCACCCCTCCACTTT. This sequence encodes CASNDRSSYNSPLHF.

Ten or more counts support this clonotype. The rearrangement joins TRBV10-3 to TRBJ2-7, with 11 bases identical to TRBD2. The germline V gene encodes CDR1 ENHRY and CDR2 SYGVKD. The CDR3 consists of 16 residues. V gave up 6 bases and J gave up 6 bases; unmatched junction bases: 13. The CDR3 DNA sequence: TGTGCCATCAGCGCATCATTAGCGGGAGGGCCGGCCGAGCAGTACTTC. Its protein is CAISASLAGGPAEQYF.

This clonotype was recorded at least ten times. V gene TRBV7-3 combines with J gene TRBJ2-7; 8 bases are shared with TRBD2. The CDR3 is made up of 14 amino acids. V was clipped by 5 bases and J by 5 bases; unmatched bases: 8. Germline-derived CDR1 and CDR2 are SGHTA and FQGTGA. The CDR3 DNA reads TGTGCCAGCAGCCTTACGGGACTAGTCGACGAGCAGTACTTC. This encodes CASSLTGLVDEQYF.

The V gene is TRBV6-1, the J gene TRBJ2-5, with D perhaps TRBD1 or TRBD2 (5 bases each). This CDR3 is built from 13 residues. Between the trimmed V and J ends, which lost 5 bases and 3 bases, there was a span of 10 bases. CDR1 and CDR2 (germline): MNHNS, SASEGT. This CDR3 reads CASSRGRKETQYF. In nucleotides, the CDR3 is TGTGCCAGCAGTCGGGGCAGGAAAGAGACCCAGTACTTC.

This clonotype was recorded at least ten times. This CDR3 is CATSRASRGASTDTQYF. The CDR3, as DNA: TGTGCCACCAGCAGAGCATCGCGGGGGGCCTCGACAGATACGCAGTATTTT. The J gene is TRBJ2-3, the V gene TRBV15, with 8 bases that match TRBD2. The CDR3 sequence is 17 residues long. The V and J ends lost 1 base and 3 bases, in that order; junction bases with no gene match: 9. CDR1 and CDR2 (germline): LNHNV, YYDKDF (reference sequence).

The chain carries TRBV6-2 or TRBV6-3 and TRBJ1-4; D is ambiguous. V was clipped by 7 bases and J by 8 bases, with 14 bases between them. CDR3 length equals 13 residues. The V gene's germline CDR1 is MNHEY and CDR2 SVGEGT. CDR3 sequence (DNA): TGTGCCAGCACCCGTGGAGGGCGAGAAAAACTGTTTTTT. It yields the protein CASTRGGREKLFF.

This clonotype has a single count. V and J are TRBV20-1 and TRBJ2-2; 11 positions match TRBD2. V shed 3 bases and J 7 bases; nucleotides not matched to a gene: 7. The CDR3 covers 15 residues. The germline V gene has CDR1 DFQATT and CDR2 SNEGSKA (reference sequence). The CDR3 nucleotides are TGCAGTGCTAGGGATAGCGGGAGGGCCGACGGGGAGCTGTTTTTT. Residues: CSARDSGRADGELFF.

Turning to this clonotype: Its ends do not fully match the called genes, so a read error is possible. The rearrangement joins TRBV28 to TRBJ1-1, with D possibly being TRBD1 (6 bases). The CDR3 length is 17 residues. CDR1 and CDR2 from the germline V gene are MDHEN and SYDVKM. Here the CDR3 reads CASSWTQGLLARAEALF. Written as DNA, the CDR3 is TGTGCCAGCAGTTGGACCCAGGGGCTCCTTGCACGGGCTGAAGCTCTCTTT.

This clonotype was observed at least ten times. CDR3: CASSLALAGNYNEQFF. DNA for the CDR3: TGTGCCAGCAGCTTAGCCTTAGCGGGCAACTACAATGAGCAGTTCTTC. V and J are TRBV11-3 and TRBJ2-1; 7 positions match TRBD2. In germline, CDR1 is SGHNT, CDR2 YENEEA. This CDR3 spans 16 amino acids. Trimming took 1 base from V and 3 from J; bases not matched to a gene: 6.

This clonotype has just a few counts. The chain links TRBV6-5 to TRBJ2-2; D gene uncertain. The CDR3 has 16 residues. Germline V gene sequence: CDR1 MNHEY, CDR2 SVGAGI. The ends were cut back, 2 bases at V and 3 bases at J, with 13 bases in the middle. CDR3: CASSYRANQHTGELFF. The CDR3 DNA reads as TGTGCCAGCAGTTACCGGGCCAACCAACACACCGGGGAGCTGTTTTTT.

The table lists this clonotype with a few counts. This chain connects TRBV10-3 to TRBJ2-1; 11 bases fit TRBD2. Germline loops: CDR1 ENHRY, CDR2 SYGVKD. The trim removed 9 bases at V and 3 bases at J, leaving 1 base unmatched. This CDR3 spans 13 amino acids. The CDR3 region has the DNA TGTGCCATAACTAGCGGGGGCTACAATGAGCAGTTCTTC. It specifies CAITSGGYNEQFF.

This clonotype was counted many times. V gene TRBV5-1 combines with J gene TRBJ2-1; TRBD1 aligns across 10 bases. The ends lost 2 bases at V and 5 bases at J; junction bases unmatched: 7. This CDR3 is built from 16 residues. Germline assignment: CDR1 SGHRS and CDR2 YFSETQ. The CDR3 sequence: CASSFRQGAIHNEQFF. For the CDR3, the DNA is TGCGCCAGCAGCTTCAGACAGGGGGCTATCCACAATGAGCAGTTCTTC.

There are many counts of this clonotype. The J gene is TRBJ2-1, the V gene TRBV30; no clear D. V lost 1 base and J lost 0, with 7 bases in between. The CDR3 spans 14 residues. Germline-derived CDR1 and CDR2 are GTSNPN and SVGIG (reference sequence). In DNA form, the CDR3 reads TGTGCCTGGAGTGGACACCGCTCCTACAATGAGCAGTTCTTC. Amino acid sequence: CAWSGHRSYNEQFF.

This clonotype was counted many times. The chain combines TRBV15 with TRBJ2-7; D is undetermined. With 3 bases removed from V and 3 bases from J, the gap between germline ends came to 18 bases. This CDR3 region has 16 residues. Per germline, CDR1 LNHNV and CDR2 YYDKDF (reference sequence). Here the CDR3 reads CATSRKPWATDYEQYF. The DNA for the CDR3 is TGTGCCACCAGCAGGAAGCCGTGGGCTACTGACTACGAGCAGTACTTC.

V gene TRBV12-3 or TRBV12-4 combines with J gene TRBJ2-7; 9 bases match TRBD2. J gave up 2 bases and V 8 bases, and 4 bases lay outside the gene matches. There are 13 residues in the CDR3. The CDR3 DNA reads TGTGCCAGCTTCTCTAGCGGGACCTACGAGCAGTACTTC. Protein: CASFSSGTYEQYF.

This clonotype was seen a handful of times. In nucleotides, the CDR3 is TGTGCCAGCAGCCCTAGAGAAGGGGGACTAGCGGCCTTTGGGGCCCAGTACTTC. It specifies CASSPREGGLAAFGAQYF. This rearrangement joins TRBV12-3 or TRBV12-4 to TRBJ2-5, with 11 bases that match TRBD2. The CDR3 spans 18 residues. Trimming cost V 6 bases and J 9 bases; bases outside gene matches: 21.

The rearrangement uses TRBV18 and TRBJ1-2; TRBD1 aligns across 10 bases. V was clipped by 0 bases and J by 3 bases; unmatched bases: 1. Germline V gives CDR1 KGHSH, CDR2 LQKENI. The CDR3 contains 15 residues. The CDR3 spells CASSPPGQGHYGYTF. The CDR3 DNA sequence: TGTGCCAGCTCACCACCGGGACAGGGGCACTATGGCTACACCTTC.

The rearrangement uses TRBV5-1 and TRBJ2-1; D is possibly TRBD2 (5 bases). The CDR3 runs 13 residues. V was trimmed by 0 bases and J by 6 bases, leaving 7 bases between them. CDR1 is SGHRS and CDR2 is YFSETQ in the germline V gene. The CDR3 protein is CASSLVDSNEQFF. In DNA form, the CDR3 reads TGCGCCAGCAGCTTGGTGGACTCCAATGAGCAGTTCTTC.

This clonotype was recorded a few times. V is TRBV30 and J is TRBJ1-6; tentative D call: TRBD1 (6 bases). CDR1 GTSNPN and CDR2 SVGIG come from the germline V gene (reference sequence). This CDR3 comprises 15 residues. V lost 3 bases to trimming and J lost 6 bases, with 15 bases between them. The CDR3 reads CAWRTGGSTNSPLHF. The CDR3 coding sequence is TGTGCCTGGAGGACGGGGGGCAGTACTAATTCACCCCTCCACTTT. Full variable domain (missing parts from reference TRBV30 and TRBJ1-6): SQTIHQWPATLVQPVGSPLSLECTVEGTSNPNLYWYRQAAGRGLQLLFYSVGIGQISSEVPQNLSASRPQDRQFILSSKKLLLSDSGFYLCAWRTGGSTNSPLHFGNGTRLTVT.

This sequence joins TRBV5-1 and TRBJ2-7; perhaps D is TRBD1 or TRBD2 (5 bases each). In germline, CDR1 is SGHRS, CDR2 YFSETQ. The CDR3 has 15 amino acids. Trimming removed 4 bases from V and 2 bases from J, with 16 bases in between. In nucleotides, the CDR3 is TGCGCCAGCAGCCCATTGAGGGGATCGACCTACGAGCAGTACTTC. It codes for CASSPLRGSTYEQYF.

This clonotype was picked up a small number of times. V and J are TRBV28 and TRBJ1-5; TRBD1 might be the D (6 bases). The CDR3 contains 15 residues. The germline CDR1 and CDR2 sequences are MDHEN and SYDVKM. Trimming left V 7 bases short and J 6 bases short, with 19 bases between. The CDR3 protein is CASTIWGPQGQPQHF. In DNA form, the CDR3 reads TGTGCCAGCACCATTTGGGGCCCACAGGGTCAGCCCCAGCATTTT.

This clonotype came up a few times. CDR3 DNA sequence: TGCAGTGCTAAGACAGGGGGCGCCTATGGCTACACCTTC. It specifies CSAKTGGAYGYTF. The rearrangement joins TRBV20-1 to TRBJ1-2; 10 bases agree with TRBD1. Germline V gene data show CDR1 as DFQATT and CDR2 as SNEGSKA (reference sequence). Unmatched junction bases numbered 3, after V lost 4 bases and J lost 4 bases. This CDR3 region has 13 residues.

CDR3: CASSIAGGQETQYF. The CDR3 DNA sequence: TGTGCCAGCAGTATAGCGGGGGGGCAAGAGACCCAGTACTTC. This chain uses TRBV6-5 with TRBJ2-5; TRBD2 matches 11 bases. The CDR3 has 14 residues. Looked up from germline, CDR1 is MNHEY and CDR2 is SVGAGI. V lost 5 bases, J lost 2 bases, and 1 base stayed unmatched.

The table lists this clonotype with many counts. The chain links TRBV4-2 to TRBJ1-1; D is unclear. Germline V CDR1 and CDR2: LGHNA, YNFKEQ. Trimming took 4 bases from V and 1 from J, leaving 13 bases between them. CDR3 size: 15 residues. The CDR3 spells CASSPTGRPNTEAFF. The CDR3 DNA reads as TGTGCCAGCAGCCCTACGGGCAGACCGAACACTGAAGCTTTCTTT.

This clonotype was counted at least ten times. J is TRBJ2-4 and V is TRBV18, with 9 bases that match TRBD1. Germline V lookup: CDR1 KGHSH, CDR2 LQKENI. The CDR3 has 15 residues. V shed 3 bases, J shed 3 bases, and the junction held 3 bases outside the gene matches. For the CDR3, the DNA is TGTGCCAGCTCACCCGCGGGACAGGGCAAAAACATTCAGTACTTC. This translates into CASSPAGQGKNIQYF.

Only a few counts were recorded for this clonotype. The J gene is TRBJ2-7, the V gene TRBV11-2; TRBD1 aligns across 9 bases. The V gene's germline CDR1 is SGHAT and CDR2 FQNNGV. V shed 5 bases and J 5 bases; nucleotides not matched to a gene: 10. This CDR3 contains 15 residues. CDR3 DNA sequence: TGTGCCAGCAGCGGATGGGACAGGGCAAAGCACGAGCAGTACTTC. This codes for CASSGWDRAKHEQYF.